The 13 T cell receptor beta chains in this list originate from one sample, sequenced in a study of T cell repertoires in cytomegalovirus infection. Antigen specificity for these receptors is unknown. Each CDR3 protein gets one entry after TCRdb re-called the reads with MiXCR. In the table there are hundreds of thousands of distinct CDR3 sequences, roughly 43% of which are singletons. Sequencing was performed on cultured PBMCs, taken from culture after CMV antigen stimulation. All receptors derive from a human donor in good health (CMV status not recorded). Some clones in this sample may be carry-over from other donors' samples.

The chain recombines TRBV2 with TRBJ2-3; D may be TRBD2 (5 bases). This CDR3 region has 15 residues. Germline V CDR1 and CDR2: SNHLY, FYNNEI. V was clipped by 4 bases and J by 3 bases, with 14 bases between them. The CDR3 here is CASSVRRPATDTQYF. The CDR3 nucleotides read TGTGCCAGCAGTGTTAGGAGGCCGGCGACAGATACGCAGTATTTT.

This clonotype came up a few times. The chain uses TRBV7-2 and TRBJ2-3; D gene uncertain. The CDR3 is 14 amino acids. Germline CDR1 SGHTA, CDR2 FQGNSA. The V and J ends lost 3 bases and 2 bases respectively, with 9 bases between them. CDR3 bases: TGTGCCAGCAGCTTGTGGCAGGACACAGATACGCAGTATTTT. Translated: CASSLWQDTDTQYF.

J is TRBJ1-4 and V is TRBV6-6; the D is unclear. V was shortened by 5 bases and J by 0 bases, with 7 bases between the two germline ends. The CDR3 extends over 14 amino acids. CDR1 is MNHNY, CDR2 SVGAGI, per germline (reference sequence). The CDR3 sequence: CASSQVSTNEKLFF. As DNA, the CDR3 is TGTGCCAGCAGTCAGGTCTCAACTAATGAAAAACTGTTTTTT.

This clonotype occurred a few times. One junction end does not reproduce the germline sequence, and a read error may be involved. The V call is TRBV12-3 or TRBV12-4, the J call TRBJ2-7; perhaps TRBD1 as D (5 bases). CDR3 length equals 12 residues. CDR3 coding DNA: TGTGCCAGCAGTTTTTACCAGTGGGGCCAAACCTTC. Residues: CASSFYQWGQTF.

The rearrangement joins TRBV4-1 to TRBJ2-7, with D possibly TRBD2 on 5 matching bases. The CDR3 loop spans 13 amino acids. The V end lost 2 bases, the J end lost 3 bases, and 8 bases lay between the germline ends. Germline-derived CDR1 and CDR2 are MGHRA and YSYEKL. The CDR3 here is CASSQTRDYEQYF. CDR3 nucleotide sequence: TGCGCCAGCAGCCAAACCCGGGACTACGAGCAGTACTTC.

This clonotype has only a few counts. DNA of the CDR3: TGTGCCAGCAGCCCCTCTAGCGCCCGCTCCTACAATGAGCAGTTCTTC. Translated, it gives CASSPSSARSYNEQFF. This sequence joins TRBV7-8 and TRBJ2-1, with D possibly being TRBD2 (6 bases). Looked up from germline, CDR1 is SGHVS and CDR2 is FQNEAQ. The CDR3 has 16 residues. The V end lost 5 bases, the J end lost 0 bases, and 14 bases lay between the germline ends.

This clonotype was seen more than once but under ten times. The DNA for the CDR3 is TGTGCCAGCAGCCAGTCGGGTCCGCAACCCGGGAATGAGCAGTTCTTC. It specifies CASSQSGPQPGNEQFF. V and J are TRBV7-8 and TRBJ2-1, with D hard to call. Germline values: CDR1 SGHVS, CDR2 FQNEAQ. V was clipped by 5 bases and J by 7 bases, with 21 bases between them. The CDR3 is 16 amino acids.

This clonotype was observed a few times. The rearrangement joins TRBV15 to TRBJ2-3, with TRBD2 identical over 7 bases. Germline CDR1 LNHNV, CDR2 YYDKDF (reference sequence). The ends lost 5 bases at V and 4 bases at J; junction bases unmatched: 3. This CDR3 has 13 amino acids. The CDR3 here is CATSGRGSDTQYF. The CDR3 nucleotides are TGTGCCACCAGCGGGAGGGGATCAGATACGCAGTATTTT. The entire variable domain, with the rest obtained from reference TRBV15 and TRBJ2-3, is as follows: DAMVIQNPRYQVTQFGKPVTLSCSQTLNHNVMYWYQQKSSQAPKLLFHYYDKDFNNEADTPDNFQSRRPNTSFCFLDIRSPGLGDTAMYLCATSGRGSDTQYFGPGTRLTVL.

Only a few counts were recorded for this clonotype. This sequence joins TRBV7-2 and TRBJ2-7; a weak D match, TRBD1 (6 bases). This CDR3 contains 11 residues. The germline gives CDR1 SGHTA, CDR2 FQGNSA. The ends were cut back, 4 bases at V and 12 bases at J, with 13 bases in the middle. The CDR3 sequence is CASSSRDTMYF. The CDR3 coding sequence is TGTGCCAGCAGCTCCCGGGACACTATGTACTTC.

V and J are TRBV6-5 and TRBJ1-2, with 7 bases lining up with TRBD1. Germline-derived CDR1 and CDR2 are MNHEY and SVGAGI. The V segment lost 6 bases and the J segment 6 bases; nucleotides outside the gene matches: 7. The length of the CDR3 is 13 residues. CDR3 loop: CASSRTGENGYTF. DNA for the CDR3: TGTGCCAGCAGCCGTACAGGGGAAAATGGCTACACCTTC.

This clonotype was observed at least ten times. The chain recombines TRBV7-2 with TRBJ1-6; the D is unclear. This CDR3 is built from 13 residues. Germline values: CDR1 SGHTA, CDR2 FQGNSA. V lost 5 bases, J lost 8 bases, and 10 bases lay in between. CDR3 DNA: TGTGCCAGCAGCCCAGAGGCGTATTCACCCCTCCACTTT. It specifies CASSPEAYSPLHF.

V is TRBV7-9 and J is TRBJ1-6; D perhaps matches TRBD1 (5 bases). This CDR3 has 24 residues. V shed 0 bases and J shed 0 bases, with 30 bases lying between them. Germline V gene sequence: CDR1 SEHNR, CDR2 FQNEAQ (reference sequence). The CDR3 loop reads CASSLAPDIFTGTAASSYNSPLHF. CDR3 DNA sequence: TGTGCCAGCAGCTTAGCTCCTGACATATTTACCGGGACCGCAGCAAGCTCCTATAATTCACCCCTCCACTTT.

This clonotype showed up just once. The chain couples TRBV11-2 to TRBJ2-7, with D perhaps being TRBD1 or TRBD2 (5 bases each). The germline CDR1 and CDR2 sequences are SGHAT and FQNNGV. This CDR3 spans 14 amino acids. V lost 5 bases and J lost 2, with 13 bases in between. The CDR3 DNA follows: TGTGCCAGCAGCCCCGCCCAGGGAGCCTACGAGCAGTACTTC. This encodes CASSPAQGAYEQYF.